This record looks at one TCR beta chain sequence and its context. Antigen: not known. A much larger clone lies one base from this, so it may be a read error. This CDR3 is missing its conserved last phenylalanine or tryptophan, likely due to a read error. This sample was taken from a study of T cells in Graves' hyperthyroidism and ophthalmopathy. Study background: Peripheral blood was secured at the point of initial diagnosis, before any treatment.

The investigators amplified TCR beta CDR3 regions from RNA transcripts. Carried out on the TCR CDR3, a first-round RT-PCR used the HTBI primer set. TCRdb reprocessed the multiplex PCR reads via MiXCR and lists one record per CDR3 protein. The sample consists of 500,000 to 700,000 distinct CDR3 sequences, over 15% of them appearing once. General study points: Most thyroid clonotypes expanded above 0.001 were also detected in blood.

Graves' hyperthyroidism was deemed stable absent ophthalmopathy progression within 18 months. Source material for PBMCs was around 10 ml fresh peripheral blood. Germline CDR1 and CDR2: SEHNR and FQNEAQ (reference sequence). This CDR3 has 15 residues. The germline V and J ends were trimmed by 0 bases and 2 bases, with 10 bases remaining between them. The V gene is TRBV7-9, the J gene TRBJ1-2, with D possibly being TRBD1 (6 bases). This receptor was taken from a woman between 18 and 29 years old with Graves' hyperthyroidism. The sample consisted of blood. This CDR3 is CASSLASTGNYGYTL. The DNA for the CDR3 is TGTGCCAGCAGCTTAGCGAGTACAGGGAACTATGGCTACACCCTC.